The 27 T cell receptor beta chains below were found in one sample sequenced in a study of blood T cell repertoires in COVID-19. Clones were read by immunoSEQ multiplex PCR, and TCRdb kept only the in-frame ones, dropping some. The sample yields around 70,000 clones, roughly 80% seen once. The sample was peripheral blood. These receptors all stem from a man older than 75 with acute or convalescent COVID-19.

The chain recombines TRBV5-1 with TRBJ2-7; TRBD2 aligns across 16 bases. Trimming cost V 6 bases and J 6 bases; bases outside gene matches: 6. There are 15 residues in the CDR3. Germline lookup yields CDR1 SGHRS and CDR2 YFSETQ. In DNA, the CDR3 is TGCGCCAGCAAGGGACTAGCGGGAGGGCAAGGCGAGCAGTACTTC. It translates to CASKGLAGGQGEQYF.

This clone was detected many times. The chain joins TRBV5-1 to TRBJ2-7; a weak D match, TRBD1 (6 bases). V lost 1 base and J lost 2, with 10 bases in between. The CDR3 totals 14 residues. Germline V lookup: CDR1 SGHRS, CDR2 YFSETQ. CDR3 loop: CASSLLQGTYEQYF. As DNA, the CDR3 is TGCGCCAGCAGCTTGTTGCAGGGGACCTACGAGCAGTACTTC.

This chain connects TRBV5-4 to TRBJ2-3, with 7 bases matching TRBD2. Germline-derived CDR1 and CDR2 are SGHNT and YYREEE (reference sequence). The CDR3 is 14 amino acids. V dropped 4 bases and J dropped 4; count of bases not matched to a gene: 6. CDR3 bases: TGTGCCAGCAGCAGCGGACTAGGTGCAGATACGCAGTATTTT. Amino acid sequence: CASSSGLGADTQYF.

This rearrangement joins TRBV11-2 to TRBJ1-2; no firm D call. Germline V CDR1 and CDR2: SGHAT, FQNNGV. CDR3 length: 13 amino acids. Trimming shortened V by 1 base and J by 4 bases, and 7 bases separated the two germline ends. CDR3 nucleotides: TGTGCCAGCAGCTTAGGACTACCCTATGGCTACACCTTC. Residues: CASSLGLPYGYTF. The full variable domain, with the rest looked up from reference TRBV11-2 and TRBJ1-2, is EAGVAQSPRYKIIEKRQSVAFWCNPISGHATLYWYQQILGQGPKLLIQFQNNGVVDDSQLPKDRFSAERLKGVDSTLKIQPAKLEDSAVYLCASSLGLPYGYTFGSGTRLTVV.

The table lists this clone with a count of one. CDR3 in amino acids: CASIGTFPKGFYEQYF. In nucleotides, the CDR3 is TGTGCCAGCATCGGGACATTTCCCAAAGGTTTCTACGAGCAGTACTTC. V is TRBV21-1 and J is TRBJ2-7; the table's D call, TRBD1, has no DNA check behind it. TRBV21-1 represents a pseudogene. The CDR3 is 16 amino acids.

The chain uses TRBV27 and TRBJ2-1; TRBD1 matches 9 bases. Trimming took 2 bases from V and 3 from J; bases not matched to a gene: 2. CDR1 is MNHEY and CDR2 is SMNVEV in the germline V gene (reference sequence). The length of the CDR3 is 15 residues. CDR3 DNA sequence: TGTGCCAGCAGTTTAGGGACAGGGATCTACAATGAGCAGTTCTTC. It yields the protein CASSLGTGIYNEQFF.

In its sample, this clone ranks as medium-sized. This CDR3 is also generated by other DNA sequences in the sample. The J gene is TRBJ2-7, the V gene TRBV28, with D perhaps TRBD2 (5 bases). CDR1 and CDR2 (germline): MDHEN, SYDVKM. CDR3 length equals 12 residues. Trimming took off 4 bases at V and 3 bases at J, with 7 bases between the two ends. The CDR3 DNA follows: TGTGCCAGCAGTTGGGCGGGCTACGAGCAGTACTTC. Translating gives CASSWAGYEQYF.

The chain has TRBV4-1 and TRBJ1-1; D call uncertain. The length of the CDR3 is 15 residues. V shed 4 bases and J shed 0 bases, with 12 bases lying between them. Germline CDR1 reads MGHRA; CDR2 reads YSYEKL. CDR3 sequence (DNA): TGCGCCAGCAGCCCCCGCTCCGGGTTGAACACTGAAGCTTTCTTT. This translates into CASSPRSGLNTEAFF.

This clone was seen a handful of times. J is TRBJ1-5 and V is TRBV5-5, with D possibly being TRBD1 (5 bases). V dropped 4 bases and J dropped 5 bases, with 10 bases sitting between them. From germline, CDR1 is SGHKS and CDR2 YYEKEE (reference sequence). The length of the CDR3 is 13 residues. The CDR3 spells CASSAREDQPQHF. The CDR3 bases are TGTGCCAGCAGCGCCAGGGAGGATCAGCCCCAGCATTTT.

This chain connects TRBV27 to TRBJ2-5, with TRBD1 matching 9 bases. The CDR3 runs 15 residues. J gave up 4 bases and V 5 bases, and 8 bases lay outside the gene matches. CDR1 and CDR2 (germline): MNHEY, SMNVEV (reference sequence). The CDR3 nucleotides read TGTGCCAGCAGTACGGGACAGGGAGGCGGAGAGACCCAGTACTTC. Its translation is CASSTGQGGGETQYF.

This rearrangement joins TRBV5-4 to TRBJ2-7; a possible D gene is TRBD1 (5 bases). CDR1 is SGHNT and CDR2 is YYREEE in the germline V gene (reference sequence). This CDR3 has 14 residues. With 4 bases removed from V and 5 bases from J, the gap between germline ends came to 16 bases. CDR3 nucleotide sequence: TGTGCCAGCAGCCCCCGATCAGGGCGCAACGAGCAGTACTTC. Protein sequence: CASSPRSGRNEQYF.

This clone was detected only once. The chain carries TRBV10-2 and TRBJ1-1; TRBD1 might be the D (6 bases). The germline V gene has CDR1 WSHSY and CDR2 SAAADI. There are 15 residues in the CDR3. Trimming shortened V by 0 bases and J by 6 bases, and 14 bases separated the two germline ends. The CDR3 here is CASSESGGAVAEAFF. DNA for the CDR3: TGCGCCAGCAGTGAGTCTGGGGGGGCGGTGGCTGAAGCTTTCTTT.

The rearrangement links TRBV19 to TRBJ1-3; D is perhaps TRBD1 (6 bases). Trimming removed 3 bases at V and 4 bases at J, with 13 bases between. This CDR3 has 15 amino acids. The V gene's germline CDR1 is LNHDA and CDR2 SQIVND (reference sequence). The CDR3 DNA sequence: TGTGCCAGTAGTATTGGTTGGACAGACGGAAACACCATATATTTT. It is translated as CASSIGWTDGNTIYF.

The rearrangement joins TRBV5-1 to TRBJ2-7; TRBD1 aligns across 9 bases. Germline V gives CDR1 SGHRS, CDR2 YFSETQ. V dropped 4 bases and J dropped 3; count of bases not matched to a gene: 8. This CDR3 has 15 residues. The CDR3 protein is CASSPGTGSFYEQYF. The CDR3 DNA sequence: TGCGCCAGCAGCCCCGGGACAGGGTCTTTCTACGAGCAGTACTTC.

This clone was detected a few times. The chain carries TRBV29-1 and TRBJ1-2; 10 bases line up with TRBD1. V lost 6 bases, J lost 8 bases, and 12 bases stayed unmatched. This CDR3 contains 14 residues. Germline V gene data show CDR1 as SQVTM and CDR2 as ANQGSEA. CDR3 in amino acids: CSVVPGQGIAGYTF. The CDR3 DNA reads TGCAGCGTCGTACCGGGACAGGGGATAGCGGGCTACACCTTC.

The CDR3 DNA reads as TGTGCCAGCAGCGTCGGACAATTGGACTCCTACGAGCAGTACTTC. Its translation is CASSVGQLDSYEQYF. The J gene is TRBJ2-7, the V gene TRBV9; D may be TRBD1 (5 bases). V shed 2 bases and J shed 0 bases, with 12 bases lying between them. Germline CDR1 reads SGDLS; CDR2 reads YYNGEE. The CDR3 is made up of 15 amino acids.

The chain joins TRBV29-1 to TRBJ1-2, with D hard to call. This CDR3 is 14 amino acids long. Germline CDR1 is SQVTM and CDR2 is ANQGSEA. Trimming shortened V by 5 bases and J by 2 bases, and 15 bases separated the two germline ends. For the CDR3, the DNA is TGCAGCGTTTCTGTTTTGACGGGGAACTATGGCTACACCTTC. This gives the protein CSVSVLTGNYGYTF.

V and J are TRBV2 and TRBJ2-5; 7 bases agree with TRBD2. Germline V gives CDR1 SNHLY, CDR2 FYNNEI. The junction had 12 bases not matched to a gene; V was cut back by 4 bases and J by 4 bases. The CDR3 spans 16 residues. DNA of the CDR3: TGTGCCAGCAGTGTATTCAGTCTAGCGGCGGGAGAGACCCAGTACTTC. Amino acid sequence: CASSVFSLAAGETQYF.

The chain uses TRBV12-3 or TRBV12-4 and TRBJ2-3; a weak D match, TRBD1 (5 bases). There are 12 residues in the CDR3. V was shortened by 6 bases and J by 5 bases, with 9 bases between the two germline ends. The CDR3 protein is CASSLQEDTQYF. CDR3 in DNA: TGTGCCAGCAGCTTACAGGAAGATACGCAGTATTTT.

The V call is TRBV10-2, the J call TRBJ1-1; a possible D gene is TRBD1 (6 bases). The CDR3 covers 15 residues. CDR1 and CDR2 (germline): WSHSY, SAAADI. The V gene lost 8 bases and the J gene lost 5 bases, with 21 bases spanning the gap. CDR3 residues: CASVMTGSRRTEAFF. In DNA form, the CDR3 reads TGCGCCAGCGTGATGACAGGTTCGCGAAGAACTGAAGCTTTCTTT.

This chain links TRBV9 with TRBJ2-7; TRBD1 is a possible D gene (6 bases). This CDR3 region has 15 residues. CDR1 and CDR2 (germline): SGDLS, YYNGEE. The V end lost 0 bases, the J end lost 1 base, and 11 bases lay between the germline ends. As DNA, the CDR3 is TGTGCCAGCAGCGTAGGCCCAGGGGAATCCTACGAGCAGTACTTC. Its translation: CASSVGPGESYEQYF. Full variable domain (remainder filled in from reference TRBV9 and TRBJ2-7): DSGVTQTPKHLITATGQRVTLRCSPRSGDLSVYWYQQSLDQGLQFLIQYYNGEERAKGNILERFSAQQFPDLHSELNLSSLELGDSALYFCASSVGPGESYEQYFGPGTRLTVT.

This clone turned up a few times. This chain links TRBV14 with TRBJ2-2, with D perhaps matching TRBD2 (7 bases). The CDR3 sequence is 16 residues long. Germline CDR1 is SGHDN and CDR2 is FVKESK. Trimming stripped 4 bases from V and 2 bases from J, with 14 bases between. The CDR3 is CASSLLWGGNTGELFF. DNA of the CDR3: TGTGCCAGCAGCCTGTTGTGGGGGGGCAACACCGGGGAGCTGTTTTTT.

This clone has just a few counts. The chain joins TRBV11-2 to TRBJ1-6; unclear D gene. Trimming left V 0 bases short and J 15 bases short, with 9 bases between. The CDR3 is 12 residues long. The germline CDR1 and CDR2 sequences are SGHAT and FQNNGV. This chain's CDR3 is CASSLEAIHLHF. The CDR3 region has the DNA TGTGCCAGCAGCTTAGAGGCAATCCACCTCCACTTT.

This rearrangement joins TRBV27 to TRBJ2-1; 11 nucleotides line up with TRBD2. V lost 6 bases and J lost 7; bases outside the gene matches: 11. The germline gives CDR1 MNHEY, CDR2 SMNVEV (reference sequence). The CDR3 loop spans 16 amino acids. The CDR3 DNA reads as TGTGCCAGCAGGCCGGCTAGCGGGGGGCCGGGGAATGAGCAGTTCTTC. Protein: CASRPASGGPGNEQFF.

This sequence joins TRBV6-5 and TRBJ1-5, with 7 nucleotides matching TRBD1. This CDR3 has 15 amino acids. In germline, CDR1 is MNHEY, CDR2 SVGAGI. Germline trimming cut 4 bases from V and 2 bases from J; bases unmatched to any gene: 5. The CDR3 loop is CASSSTGTGNQPQHF. The CDR3 nucleotides read TGTGCCAGCAGTTCTACCGGGACAGGCAATCAGCCCCAGCATTTT.

This clone is a singleton in its sample. CDR3 nucleotide sequence: TGCAGCGTTGCTCACACAGGGGGGGACATCGAGCAGTACTTC. This encodes CSVAHTGGDIEQYF. V gene TRBV29-1 combines with J gene TRBJ2-7, with TRBD1 as a possible D gene (8 bases). The CDR3 runs to 14 residues. Germline lookup yields CDR1 SQVTM and CDR2 ANQGSEA. V was shortened by 4 bases and J by 6 bases, with 19 bases between the two germline ends.

The rearrangement uses TRBV2 and TRBJ1-2, with TRBD1 identical over 9 bases. The CDR3 runs to 13 residues. The germline V gene has CDR1 SNHLY and CDR2 FYNNEI. Unmatched junction bases numbered 6, after V lost 7 bases and J lost 6 bases. In DNA, the CDR3 is TGTGCCAGCACCGAGGACAGGGGTAATGGCTACACCTTC. It is translated as CASTEDRGNGYTF.